Described below is a single T cell receptor (beta chain) sequence and its context. This sample stems from a study of blood T cell repertoires in COVID-19. About the study: Acute and convalescent COVID-19 specimens originated in the United States, Italy and Spain.

Grouping used clinical history reported by participants in a survey and questionnaire. CDR1 WSHSY and CDR2 SAAADI come from the germline V gene. The CDR3 runs to 12 residues. V lost 9 bases and J lost 5; bases outside the gene matches: 2. Original processing methods: Amplification of reference gene primers was used by the study to estimate nucleated cell counts. Profiled with immunoSEQ multiplex PCR; TCRdb holds only in-frame clones, not every one. V and J calls and clone size are given by that table; D and trimming were obtained from the DNA. Here the sample spans some 410,000 clones, approximately 88% being singletons.

The sample consisted of PBMCs or T cells enriched from blood (not recorded which). This rearrangement joins TRBV10-2 to TRBJ1-5; 9 positions agree with TRBD1. The sequence was collected from a woman aged 30 to 39 with acute COVID-19. The CDR3 bases are TGCGCCAGGACAGGGGGTTATCAGCCCCAGCATTTT. This codes for CARTGGYQPQHF.